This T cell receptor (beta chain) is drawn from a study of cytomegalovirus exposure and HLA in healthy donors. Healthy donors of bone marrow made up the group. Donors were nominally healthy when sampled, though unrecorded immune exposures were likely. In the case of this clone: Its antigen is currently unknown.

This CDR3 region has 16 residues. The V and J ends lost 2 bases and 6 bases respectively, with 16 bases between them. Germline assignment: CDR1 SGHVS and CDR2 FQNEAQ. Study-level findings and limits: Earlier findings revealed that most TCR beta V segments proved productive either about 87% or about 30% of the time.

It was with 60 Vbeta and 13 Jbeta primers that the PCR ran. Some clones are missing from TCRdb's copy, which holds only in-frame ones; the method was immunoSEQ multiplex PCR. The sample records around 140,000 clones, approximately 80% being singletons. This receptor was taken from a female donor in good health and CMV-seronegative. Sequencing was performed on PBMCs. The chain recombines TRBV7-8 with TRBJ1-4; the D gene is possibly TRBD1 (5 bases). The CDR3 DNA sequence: TGTGCCAGCAGCTTAAGTGGGGCTATTGGGGATGAAAAACTGTTTTTT. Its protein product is CASSLSGAIGDEKLFF.